Reported below is one TCR beta chain. Its antigen is still unknown. After removal of 9 bases from V and 1 base from J, the junction contained 6 bases not matched to a gene. The germline V gene has CDR1 SNHLY and CDR2 FYNNEI. The CDR3 is 13 residues long. These data come from a study of cytomegalovirus exposure and HLA in healthy donors. In the PCR, 60 Vbeta and 13 Jbeta primers were used. Measured with immunoSEQ multiplex PCR; TCRdb has only the in-frame clones, and not every one. This table holds roughly 63,000 clones, roughly 80% found once. Notes on the study in general: Among TCR beta chains of equal frequency, HLA-associated ones were more clonally expanded in a later analysis. The likely origin of a cluster of highly shared sequence variants was a sequencing artifact. Common viral pathogens (according to a later analysis) appeared linked to several of the most significant clusters.

Sequenced: PBMCs. The chain employs TRBV2 and TRBJ2-7; 7 bases are shared with TRBD1. The sequence was obtained from a woman aged 40-49 years in good health and CMV-seropositive. CDR3 nucleotides: TGTGCCAGAAGGACAGGTCCTTCCTACGAGCAGTACTTC. Encoded protein: CARRTGPSYEQYF.